The 3 T cell receptor beta chains given below trace back to one sample, sequenced in a study of cytomegalovirus exposure and HLA in healthy donors. PCR employed 60 Vbeta and 13 Jbeta primers. Assay used: immunoSEQ multiplex PCR; TCRdb lists only in-frame clones, some missing. The sample carries 89,000 or so clones, 75% to 85% recorded once. The source material was PBMCs. Receptor source: a young man in good health and CMV-seropositive.

This sequence joins TRBV14 and TRBJ1-4; 11 positions agree with TRBD1. The CDR3 runs to 16 residues. Unmatched junction bases numbered 7, after V lost 2 bases and J lost 8 bases. From germline, CDR1 is SGHDN and CDR2 FVKESK. The CDR3 protein is CASSQRSGTGGEKLFF. In nucleotides, the CDR3 is TGTGCCAGCAGCCAACGATCCGGGACAGGGGGGGAAAAACTGTTTTTT. Looking up the rest from reference TRBV14 and TRBJ1-4 gives the full variable domain: EAGVTQFPSHSVIEKGQTVTLRCDPISGHDNLYWYRRVMGKEIKFLLHFVKESKQDESGMPNNRFLAERTGGTYSTLKVQPAELEDSGVYFCASSQRSGTGGEKLFFGSGTQLSVL.

This clone was detected a few times. The V call is TRBV11-2, the J call TRBJ2-7; 11 bases map to TRBD2. This CDR3 region has 15 residues. V lost 5 bases, J lost 0 bases, and 3 bases stayed unmatched. Germline CDR1 SGHAT, CDR2 FQNNGV. This CDR3 reads CASSATSGSSYEQYF. DNA for the CDR3: TGTGCCAGCAGCGCAACTAGCGGGAGCTCCTACGAGCAGTACTTC.

This clone has more than one count but fewer than ten. Here the CDR3 DNA reads TGTGCCAGCAGCATAGGACAGGACTCCTACGAGCAGTACTTC. The encoded protein is CASSIGQDSYEQYF. V is TRBV5-4 and J is TRBJ2-7, with 7 bases that match TRBD1. The germline V gene has CDR1 SGHNT and CDR2 YYREEE (reference sequence). The CDR3 has 14 amino acids. J lost 0 bases, V lost 4 bases, and 4 bases had no gene match.